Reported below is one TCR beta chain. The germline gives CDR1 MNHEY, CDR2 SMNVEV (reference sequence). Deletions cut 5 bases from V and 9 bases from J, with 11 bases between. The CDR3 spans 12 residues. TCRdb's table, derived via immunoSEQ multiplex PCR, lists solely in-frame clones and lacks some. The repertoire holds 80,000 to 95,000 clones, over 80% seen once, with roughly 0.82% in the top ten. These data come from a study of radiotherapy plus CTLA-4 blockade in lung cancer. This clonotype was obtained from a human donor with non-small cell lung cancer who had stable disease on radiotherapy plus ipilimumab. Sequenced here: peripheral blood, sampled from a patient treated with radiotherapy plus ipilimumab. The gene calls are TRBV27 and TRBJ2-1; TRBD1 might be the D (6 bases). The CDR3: CASSPTGTEQFF. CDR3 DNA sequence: TGTGCCAGCAGTCCAACAGGGACTGAGCAGTTCTTC.